The present T cell receptor (beta chain) was sequenced within a study of blood T cell repertoires in COVID-19. Study as a whole: From the United States, Italy and Spain came samples of acute and convalescent COVID-19. In each case, the material was cDNA or gDNA derived from T cells, B-cell-depleted T cells, or PBMCs.

Per the authors' pipeline: Researchers report that nucleated cell counts were estimated from reference gene primer amplification. Using immunoSEQ multiplex PCR, the repertoire was profiled, and TCRdb retains in-frame clones only, with some absent. Clone size and the V and J calls come from that table; the DNA yielded D and trimming. The profile shows under 110,000 clones, under 85% of them singletons. This CDR3 is built from 14 residues. Germline CDR1 LGHDT, CDR2 YNNKEL (reference sequence). Trimming left V 3 bases short and J 2 bases short, with 8 bases between. About this clone: The identical CDR3 is also encoded by other nucleotide sequences in the sample.

Specimen: peripheral blood. The chain joins TRBV3-1 (or the pseudogene TRBV3-2) to TRBJ1-5; tentative D call: TRBD1 (5 bases). This receptor was identified in a woman aged 60-75 years with acute or convalescent COVID-19. In DNA, the CDR3 is TGTGCCAGCAGCCAGGGCAGGGGCAATCAGCCCCAGCATTTT. It is translated as CASSQGRGNQPQHF.